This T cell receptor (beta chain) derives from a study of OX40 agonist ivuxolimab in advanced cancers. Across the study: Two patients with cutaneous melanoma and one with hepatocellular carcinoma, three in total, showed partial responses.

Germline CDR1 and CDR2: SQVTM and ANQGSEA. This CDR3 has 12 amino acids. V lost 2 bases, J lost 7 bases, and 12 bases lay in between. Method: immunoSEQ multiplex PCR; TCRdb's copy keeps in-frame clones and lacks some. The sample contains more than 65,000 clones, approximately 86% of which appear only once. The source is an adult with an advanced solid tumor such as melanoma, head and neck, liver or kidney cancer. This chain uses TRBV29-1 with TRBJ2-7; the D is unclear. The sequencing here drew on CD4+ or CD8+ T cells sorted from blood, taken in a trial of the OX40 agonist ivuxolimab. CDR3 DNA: TGCAGCGTTGAAATACGGTTAAGTGAGCAGTACGTC. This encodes CSVEIRLSEQYV.